The sequence of this T cell receptor beta chain was determined in a study of CD8 T cells in Susac syndrome. General study points: The study conceded that its TCR sequencing and HLA analysis involved relatively few individuals.

Comments on this clonotype: What it recognizes is unknown.

Germline values: CDR1 DFQATT, CDR2 SNEGSKA (reference sequence). The trim removed 0 bases at V and 3 bases at J, leaving 7 bases unmatched. The CDR3 has 15 residues. With random hexamers, 0.5 to 1 ug RNA was reverse transcribed. TCRdb re-called the immunoSEQ multiplex PCR reads with MiXCR, one entry per CDR3 protein. The data show tens of thousands of distinct CDR3 sequences, with approximately 96% seen just once and 0.085% to 0.14% held by the top ten. Stable or active relapsing-remitting multiple sclerosis, untreated and meeting revised McDonald criteria, defined the controls. The authors negatively isolated CD8+ and CD4+ T cells and FACS-enriched TEMRA cells.

The clonotype comes from a human donor with multiple sclerosis. The chain carries TRBV20-1 and TRBJ2-5; the match to TRBD2 covers 7 bases. The sample was CD4+ T cells from PBMCs. This CDR3 is CSARDGGGSKETQYF. The CDR3 region has the DNA TGCAGTGCTAGAGATGGGGGGGGATCGAAAGAGACCCAGTACTTC.